The source of this TCR beta chain is a study of T cells in Graves' hyperthyroidism and ophthalmopathy. This CDR3 spans 14 amino acids. The germline CDR1 and CDR2 sequences are SEHNR and FQNEAQ (reference sequence). Trimming cost V 5 bases and J 6 bases; bases outside gene matches: 10. Diagnosing involved the use of clinical symptoms, serum thyroxine and TRAb, thyroid ultrasound and orbital computed tomography. TCR beta CDR3 sequences were amplified from RNA transcripts. First-round RT-PCR of the TCR CDR3 relied on the HTBI primer set. TCRdb redid the calling of the multiplex PCR reads with MiXCR, one entry per CDR3 protein. The table includes roughly 510,000 distinct CDR3 sequences, approximately 49% detected once.

The sequence came from an adult woman with Graves' disease, either hyperthyroidism or ophthalmopathy (not recorded which). Sequenced: peripheral blood or thyroid tissue (not recorded which). The rearrangement joins TRBV7-9 to TRBJ2-7; 7 bases agree with TRBD1. For the CDR3, the DNA is TGTGCCAGCAGCGTCGGGACAGAATATGGCGAGCAGTACTTC. Its protein product is CASSVGTEYGEQYF.